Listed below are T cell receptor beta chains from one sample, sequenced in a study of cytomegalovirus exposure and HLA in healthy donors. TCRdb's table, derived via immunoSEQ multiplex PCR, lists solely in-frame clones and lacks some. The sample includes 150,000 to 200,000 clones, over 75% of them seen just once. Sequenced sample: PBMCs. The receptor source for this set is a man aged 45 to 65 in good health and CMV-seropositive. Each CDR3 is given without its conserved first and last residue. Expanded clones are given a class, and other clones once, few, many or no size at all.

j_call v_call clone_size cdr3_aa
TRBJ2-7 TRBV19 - ASSMDTGAYEQY
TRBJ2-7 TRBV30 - AWSVLGGLAYEQY
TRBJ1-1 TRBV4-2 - ASREAGGTEAF
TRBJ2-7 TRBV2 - ASSTATEQY
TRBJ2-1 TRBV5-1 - ASSLVAGGYNEQF
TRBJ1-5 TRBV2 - ASSGWGQQPQH
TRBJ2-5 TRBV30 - AWSVGLVRETQY
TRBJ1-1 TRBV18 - ASSPAADMNTEAF
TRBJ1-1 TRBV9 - ASSVTGTNTEAF
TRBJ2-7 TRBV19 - ASSIGRGGTLYEQY
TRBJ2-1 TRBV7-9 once ASSLSQTSGSDEQF
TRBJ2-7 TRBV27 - ASSRTGTGGRYEQY
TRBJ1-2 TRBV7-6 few ASSLAGGEAYGYT
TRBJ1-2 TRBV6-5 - ASRTGEPYGYT
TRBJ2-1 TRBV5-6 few ASSFLAGGSNEQF
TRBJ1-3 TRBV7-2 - ASSPVKQGRNTIY
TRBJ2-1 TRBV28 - ASSRAGQTNYNEQF
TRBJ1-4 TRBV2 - ASSESQTGANEKLF
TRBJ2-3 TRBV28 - ASSFFAGREPDTQY
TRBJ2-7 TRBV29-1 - SVAGTGGLLEQY
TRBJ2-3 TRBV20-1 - SATHTDTQY
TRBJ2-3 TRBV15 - ATTPTSGSTDTQY
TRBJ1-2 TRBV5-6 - ASSLSGGGYGYT
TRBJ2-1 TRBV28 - ASSHSNPRGANEQF
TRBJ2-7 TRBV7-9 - ASSGATSSEQY
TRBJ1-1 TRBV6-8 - ASRRSGDEAF
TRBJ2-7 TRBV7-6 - ASSSTTRTSGNEQY
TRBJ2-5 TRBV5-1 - ASSLGTSGLGETQY
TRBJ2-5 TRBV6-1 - ASFRGVQY
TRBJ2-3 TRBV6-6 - ASTGLLSLVTQY
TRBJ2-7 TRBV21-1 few ASSRPGQGPYEQY